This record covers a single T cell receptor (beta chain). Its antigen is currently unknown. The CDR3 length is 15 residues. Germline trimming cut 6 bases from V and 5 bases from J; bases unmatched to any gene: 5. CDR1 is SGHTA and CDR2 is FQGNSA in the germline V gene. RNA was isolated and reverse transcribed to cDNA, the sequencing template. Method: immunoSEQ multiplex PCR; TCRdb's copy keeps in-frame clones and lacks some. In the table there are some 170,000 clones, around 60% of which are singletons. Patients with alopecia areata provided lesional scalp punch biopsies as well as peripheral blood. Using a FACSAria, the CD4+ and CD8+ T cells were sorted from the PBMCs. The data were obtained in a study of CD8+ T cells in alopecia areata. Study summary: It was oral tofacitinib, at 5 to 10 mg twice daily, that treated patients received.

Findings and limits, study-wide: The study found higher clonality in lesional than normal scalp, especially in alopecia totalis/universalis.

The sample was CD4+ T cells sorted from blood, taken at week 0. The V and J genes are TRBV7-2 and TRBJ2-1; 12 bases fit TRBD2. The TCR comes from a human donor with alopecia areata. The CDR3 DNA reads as TGTGCCAGCAGGAACGGACTAGCGGGGAACAATGAGCAGTTCTTC. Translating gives CASRNGLAGNNEQFF.